The sequence of this T cell receptor (beta chain) was determined in a study of T cell responses to AZD1222 COVID-19 vaccine. Germline V gene lookup returns CDR1 KGHSH and CDR2 LQKENI. This CDR3 is 14 amino acids long. V was pared by 0 bases and J by 5 bases, with 11 bases between. Measured with immunoSEQ multiplex PCR; TCRdb has only the in-frame clones, and not every one. The data show around 89,000 clones, just over 85% seen once. Specimen: peripheral blood, collected on day 0 of AZD1222 vaccination. The gene calls are TRBV18 and TRBJ2-7, with a possible D match to TRBD1 (6 bases). The TCR was taken from an adult in good health. The CDR3: CASSPPGARNEQYF. For the CDR3, the DNA is TGTGCCAGCTCACCACCGGGGGCTAGAAACGAGCAGTACTTC.